This entry features one TCR beta chain sequence. Its target antigen remains unknown. Within one base of it there is no much larger clone, and no base qualities were kept. These data come from a study of cytomegalovirus exposure and HLA in healthy donors (dated by TCRdb to the late 2010s). The study in broad terms: According to a later analysis, one platform produced both the roughly 130 validation repertoires and the 730 or so repertoires of the first cohort. To predict cytomegalovirus infection status, the study brought together high-throughput TCR immunosequencing, statistical association of individual TCRs with disease status, and machine learning. Along with the approximately 650-subject first cohort, a separate validation cohort of over 90 different subjects was used. The study aimed to test whether cataloging public T cell receptors could reveal signatures of past pathogen exposure.

Points the paper makes about the study in general: In vitro tests confirmed that a few of the cytomegalovirus-associated TCR beta chains recognize cytomegalovirus antigens. The classifier was reported to diagnose cytomegalovirus status with high specificity and sensitivity in both the original cohort and the validation cohort. It was suggested by the authors that the approach could potentially be generalized to other disease states and immunological phenotypes. A later analysis found that TCRs clustered in the first cohort also tended to co-occur in the approximately 120 validation repertoires, with 94% of cluster scores above 0. A later analysis lacked HLA typing for the validation cohort, so it scored co-occurrence in that cohort across all 120 or so repertoires. Most TCR sequences were seen in very few donors, while some public TCRs were found in many individuals. The study gave a list of about 160 TCR beta chains associated with cytomegalovirus.

The germline V gene specifies SGHVS as CDR1 and FNYEAQ as CDR2. V is pared back by 0 bases and J by 9 bases, with 15 bases lying between the germline termini. Inclusive of the bounding cysteine and phenylalanine, the CDR3 is 14 residues long. The DNA shown is the 42-base CDR3, in frame from base 1. Separate from the approximately 670-subject first cohort, the validation cohort of about 120 subjects was the group to which the donors belonged. Libraries came from the immunoSEQ multiplex PCR assay. The study's own analysis went as follows. A statistical classification framework was built for diagnosing cytomegalovirus status from the catalog of TCR beta chain sequences. Held by TCRdb, this immuneACCESS table contains in-frame sequences only and omits some clones. Under half of the omission traces to an unresolved V gene where checked; the cause of the rest is unknown. V and J calls plus clone size are reproduced from that table; the DNA served to infer D and trimming. For this sample the table gives 150,000 or so clones, of which less than 90% were detected only once. The ten biggest clones cover about a fifth of the sample.

The sequenced sample consisted of PBMCs. The rearranged segments are TRBV7-6 and TRBJ2-7; TRBD2 is a possible D gene, resting on 5 matching bases. The receptor comes from a man younger than 35 in good health and CMV-seropositive. Read as DNA, the sequence is TGTGCCAGCAGCTTAGCGACTACGCCCCACGGGCAGTACTTC. It translates to CASSLATTPHGQYF.